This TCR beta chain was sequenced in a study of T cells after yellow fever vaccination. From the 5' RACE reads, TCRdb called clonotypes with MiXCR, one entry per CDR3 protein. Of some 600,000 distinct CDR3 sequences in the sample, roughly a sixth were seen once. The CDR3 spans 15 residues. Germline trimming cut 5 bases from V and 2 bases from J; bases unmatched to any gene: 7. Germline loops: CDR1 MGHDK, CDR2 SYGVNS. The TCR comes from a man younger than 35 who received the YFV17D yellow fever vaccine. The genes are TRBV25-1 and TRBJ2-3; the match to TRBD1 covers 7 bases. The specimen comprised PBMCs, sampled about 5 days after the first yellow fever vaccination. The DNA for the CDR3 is TGTGCCAGCAGTCCGACAGGGTGGCCCACAGATACGCAGTATTTT. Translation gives CASSPTGWPTDTQYF.